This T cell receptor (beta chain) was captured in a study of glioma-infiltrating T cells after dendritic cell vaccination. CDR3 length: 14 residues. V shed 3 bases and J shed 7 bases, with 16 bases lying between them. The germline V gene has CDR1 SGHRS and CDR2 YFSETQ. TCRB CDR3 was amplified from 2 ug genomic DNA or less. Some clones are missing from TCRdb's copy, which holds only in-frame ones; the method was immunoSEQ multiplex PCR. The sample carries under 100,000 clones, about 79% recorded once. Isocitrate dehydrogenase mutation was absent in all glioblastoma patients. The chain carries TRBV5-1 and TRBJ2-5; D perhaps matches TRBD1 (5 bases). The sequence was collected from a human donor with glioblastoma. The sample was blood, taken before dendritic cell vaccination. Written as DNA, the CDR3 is TGCGCCAGCAGCTACCGGACCGACAGAGGGACCCAGTACTTC. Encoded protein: CASSYRTDRGTQYF. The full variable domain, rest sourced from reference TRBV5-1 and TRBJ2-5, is KAGVTQTPRYLIKTRGQQVTLSCSPISGHRSVSWYQQTPGQGLQFLFEYFSETQRNKGNFPGRFSGRQFSNSRSEMNVSTLELGDSALYLCASSYRTDRGTQYFGPGTRLLVL.